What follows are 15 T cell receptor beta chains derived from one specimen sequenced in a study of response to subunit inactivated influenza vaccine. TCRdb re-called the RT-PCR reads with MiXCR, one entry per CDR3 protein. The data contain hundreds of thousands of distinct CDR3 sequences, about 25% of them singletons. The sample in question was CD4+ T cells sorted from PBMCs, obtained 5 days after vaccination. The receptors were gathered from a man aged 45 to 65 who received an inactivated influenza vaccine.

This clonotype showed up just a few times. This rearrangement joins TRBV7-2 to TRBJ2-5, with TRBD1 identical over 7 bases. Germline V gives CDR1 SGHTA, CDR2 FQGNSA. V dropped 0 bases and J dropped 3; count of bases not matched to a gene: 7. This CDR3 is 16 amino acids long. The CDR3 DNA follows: TGTGCCAGCAGCTTAGCAAGGGGGCGCTGGGAAGAGACCCAGTACTTC. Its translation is CASSLARGRWEETQYF.

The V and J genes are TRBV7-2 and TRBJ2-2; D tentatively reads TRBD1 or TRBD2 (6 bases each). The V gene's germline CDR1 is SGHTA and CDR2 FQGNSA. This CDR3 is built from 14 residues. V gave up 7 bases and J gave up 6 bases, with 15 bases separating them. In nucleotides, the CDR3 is TGTGCCAGCAAGGGGGGCGCTATCGCCGGGGAGCTGTTTTTT. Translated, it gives CASKGGAIAGELFF.

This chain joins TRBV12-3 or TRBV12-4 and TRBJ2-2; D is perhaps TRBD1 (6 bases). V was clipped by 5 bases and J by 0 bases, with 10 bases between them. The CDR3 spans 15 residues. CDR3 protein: CASSRQATNTGELFF. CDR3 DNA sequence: TGTGCCAGCAGTCGACAGGCGACGAACACCGGGGAGCTGTTTTTT.

The CDR3 bases are TGTGCCAGCAGGGGGCAGGTCACTGAAGCTTTCTTT. It is translated as CASRGQVTEAFF. The chain uses TRBV6-2 or TRBV6-3 and TRBJ1-1; a weak D match, TRBD1 (5 bases). Germline V lookup: CDR1 MNHEY, CDR2 SVGEGT. V lost 6 bases and J lost 4, with 9 bases in between. CDR3 length: 12 amino acids.

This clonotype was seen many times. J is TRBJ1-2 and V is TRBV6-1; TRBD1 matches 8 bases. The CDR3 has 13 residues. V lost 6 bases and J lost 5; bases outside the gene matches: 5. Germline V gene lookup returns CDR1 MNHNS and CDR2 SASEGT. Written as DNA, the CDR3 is TGTGCCAGCAGAGCCGGGACAGGATATGGCTACACCTTC. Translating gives CASRAGTGYGYTF.

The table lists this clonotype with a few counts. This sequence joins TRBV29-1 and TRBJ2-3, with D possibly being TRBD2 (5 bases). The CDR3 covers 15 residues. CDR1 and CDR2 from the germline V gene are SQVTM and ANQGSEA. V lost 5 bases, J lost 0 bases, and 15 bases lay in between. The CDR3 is CSVIWTGSSTDTQYF. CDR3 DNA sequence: TGCAGCGTTATCTGGACTGGATCGAGCACAGATACGCAGTATTTT.

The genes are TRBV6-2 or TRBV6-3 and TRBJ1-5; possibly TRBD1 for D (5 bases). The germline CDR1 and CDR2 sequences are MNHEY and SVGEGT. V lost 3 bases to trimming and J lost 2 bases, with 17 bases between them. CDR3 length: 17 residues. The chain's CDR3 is CASSYKPGPRRNQPQHF. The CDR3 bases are TGTGCCAGCAGTTATAAGCCAGGGCCGAGGCGCAATCAGCCCCAGCATTTT.

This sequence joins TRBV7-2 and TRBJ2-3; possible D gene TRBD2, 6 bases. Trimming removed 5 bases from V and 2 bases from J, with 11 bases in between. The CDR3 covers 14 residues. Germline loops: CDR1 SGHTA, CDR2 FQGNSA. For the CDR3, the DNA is TGTGCCAGCAGCCCGCGGACTAACACAGATACGCAGTATTTT. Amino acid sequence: CASSPRTNTDTQYF.

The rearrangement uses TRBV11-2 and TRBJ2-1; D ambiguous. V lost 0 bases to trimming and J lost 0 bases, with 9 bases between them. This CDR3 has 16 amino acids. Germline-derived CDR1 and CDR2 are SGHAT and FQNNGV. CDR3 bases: TGTGCCAGCAGCTTAGATCTGTGGAGCTCCTACAATGAGCAGTTCTTC. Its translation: CASSLDLWSSYNEQFF.

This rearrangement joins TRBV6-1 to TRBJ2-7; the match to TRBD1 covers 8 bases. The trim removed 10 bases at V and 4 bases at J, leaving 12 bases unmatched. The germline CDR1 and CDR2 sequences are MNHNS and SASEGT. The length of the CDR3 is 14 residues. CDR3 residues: CAIGPPGQVYEQYF. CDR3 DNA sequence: TGTGCCATCGGACCTCCGGGACAGGTTTACGAGCAGTACTTC.

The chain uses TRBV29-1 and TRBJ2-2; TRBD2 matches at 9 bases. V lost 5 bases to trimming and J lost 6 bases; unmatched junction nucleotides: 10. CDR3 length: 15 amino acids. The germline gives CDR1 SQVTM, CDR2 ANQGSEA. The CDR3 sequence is CSVKIIAGVAGELFF. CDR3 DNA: TGCAGCGTTAAAATTATAGCGGGAGTGGCCGGGGAGCTGTTTTTT.

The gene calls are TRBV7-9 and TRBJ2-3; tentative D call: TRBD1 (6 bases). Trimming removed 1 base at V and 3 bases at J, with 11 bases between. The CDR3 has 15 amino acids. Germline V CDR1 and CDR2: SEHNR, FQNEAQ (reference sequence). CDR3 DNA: TGTGCCAGCAGCTTAGATCTGGGGGCAACAGATACGCAGTATTTT. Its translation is CASSLDLGATDTQYF.

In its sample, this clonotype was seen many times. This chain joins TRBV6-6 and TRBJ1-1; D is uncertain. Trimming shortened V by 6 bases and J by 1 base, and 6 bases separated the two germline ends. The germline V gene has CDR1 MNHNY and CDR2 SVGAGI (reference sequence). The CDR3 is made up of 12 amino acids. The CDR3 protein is CASSSQNTEAFF. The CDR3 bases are TGTGCCAGCAGCTCACAGAACACTGAAGCTTTCTTT.

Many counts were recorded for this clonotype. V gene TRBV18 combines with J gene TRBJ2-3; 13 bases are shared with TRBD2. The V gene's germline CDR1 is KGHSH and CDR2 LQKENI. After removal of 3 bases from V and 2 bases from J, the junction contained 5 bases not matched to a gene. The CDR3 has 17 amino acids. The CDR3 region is CASSPGLAGVITDTQYF. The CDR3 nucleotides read TGTGCCAGCTCACCCGGACTAGCGGGAGTCATCACAGATACGCAGTATTTT.

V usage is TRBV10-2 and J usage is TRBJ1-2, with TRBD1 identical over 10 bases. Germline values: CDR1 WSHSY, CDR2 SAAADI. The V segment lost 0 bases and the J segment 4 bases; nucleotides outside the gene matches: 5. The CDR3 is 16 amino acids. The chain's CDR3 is CASSESDRGLVYGYTF. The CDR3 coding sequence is TGCGCCAGCAGTGAGTCAGACAGGGGGCTGGTCTATGGCTACACCTTC.